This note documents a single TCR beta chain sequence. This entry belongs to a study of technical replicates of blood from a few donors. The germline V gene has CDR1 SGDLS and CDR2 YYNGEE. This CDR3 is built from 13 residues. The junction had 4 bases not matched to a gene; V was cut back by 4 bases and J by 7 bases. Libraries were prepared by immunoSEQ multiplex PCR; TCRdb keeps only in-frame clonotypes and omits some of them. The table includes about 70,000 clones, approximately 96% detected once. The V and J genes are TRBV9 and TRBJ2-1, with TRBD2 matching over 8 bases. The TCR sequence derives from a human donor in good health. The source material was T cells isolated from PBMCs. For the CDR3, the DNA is TGTGCCAGCAGCCCCTCTAGCGGGAATGAGCAGTTCTTC. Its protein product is CASSPSSGNEQFF. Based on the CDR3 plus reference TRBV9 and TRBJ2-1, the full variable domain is DSGVTQTPKHLITATGQRVTLRCSPRSGDLSVYWYQQSLDQGLQFLIQYYNGEERAKGNILERFSAQQFPDLHSELNLSSLELGDSALYFCASSPSSGNEQFFGPGTRLTVL.